The 10 T cell receptor beta chains below all came from one sample that was sequenced in a study of T cell responses to AZD1222 COVID-19 vaccine. Assay used: immunoSEQ multiplex PCR; TCRdb lists only in-frame clones, some missing. The sample lists about 110,000 clones, 85% to 95% occurring once. The source material was peripheral blood, sampled 28 days after the second AZD1222 dose. The origin of the receptors is an adult who received the AZD1222 COVID-19 vaccine.

The CDR3 DNA follows: TGTGCCACCAGCAGAGATGGGACGGCTTACGAGCAGTACTTC. It encodes CATSRDGTAYEQYF. The chain uses TRBV15 and TRBJ2-7, with D possibly called TRBD1 or TRBD2 (5 bases each). V was cut by 0 bases and J by 4 bases, with 10 bases left in between. Germline loops: CDR1 LNHNV, CDR2 YYDKDF (reference sequence). The CDR3 covers 14 residues.

The gene calls are TRBV5-1 and TRBJ1-1; 7 bases agree with TRBD1. Trimming took 4 bases from V and 3 from J; bases not matched to a gene: 9. The CDR3 is made up of 15 amino acids. From germline, CDR1 is SGHRS and CDR2 YFSETQ. CDR3 nucleotides: TGCGCCAGCAGCCCTCAGACAGGGACCTACACTGAAGCTTTCTTT. Translation: CASSPQTGTYTEAFF.

The chain combines TRBV27 with TRBJ1-1, with no clear D. This CDR3 spans 16 amino acids. V was shortened by 5 bases and J by 2 bases, with 18 bases between the two germline ends. Germline CDR1 MNHEY, CDR2 SMNVEV (reference sequence). The DNA of the CDR3 is TGTGCCAGCAGTCGAAGGCCCTCTTTTCGAAACACTGAAGCTTTCTTT. Translating it yields CASSRRPSFRNTEAFF.

The chain employs TRBV29-1 and TRBJ2-1; D tentatively fits TRBD1 or TRBD2 (5 bases each). Germline V gene lookup returns CDR1 SQVTM and CDR2 ANQGSEA. The CDR3 is 14 residues long. The V end lost 6 bases, the J end lost 0 bases, and 12 bases lay between the germline ends. CDR3 bases: TGCAGCGTGAGGGGTTGGAGCTCCTACAATGAGCAGTTCTTC. It codes for CSVRGWSSYNEQFF.

The V call is TRBV3-1 (or the pseudogene TRBV3-2), the J call TRBJ1-6, with D perhaps matching TRBD1 (6 bases). The ends were cut back, 1 base at V and 10 bases at J, with 14 bases in the middle. Germline lookup yields CDR1 LGHDT and CDR2 YNNKEL (reference sequence). This CDR3 spans 15 amino acids. The CDR3 here is CASSQGGGLLSPLHF. The CDR3 region has the DNA TGTGCCAGCAGCCAAGGGGGGGGCCTTTTGTCACCCCTCCACTTT.

The rearrangement links TRBV11-3 to TRBJ2-1; perhaps TRBD2 as D (5 bases). Germline lookup yields CDR1 SGHNT and CDR2 YENEEA. The CDR3 is made up of 17 amino acids. The V end lost 1 base, the J end lost 1 base, and 14 bases lay between the germline ends. CDR3 sequence: CASSLGGRRASYNEQFF. As DNA, the CDR3 is TGTGCCAGCAGCTTAGGGGGAAGGCGGGCGTCCTACAATGAGCAGTTCTTC. Together with reference TRBV11-3 and TRBJ2-1, the CDR3 gives the full variable domain: EAGVVQSPRYKIIEKKQPVAFWCNPISGHNTLYWYLQNLGQGPELLIRYENEEAVDDSQLPKDRFSAERLKGVDSTLKIQPAELGDSAVYLCASSLGGRRASYNEQFFGPGTRLTVL.

V is TRBV6-5 and J is TRBJ1-2; TRBD1 might be the D (6 bases). CDR3 length: 14 amino acids. With 2 bases removed from V and 3 bases from J, the gap between germline ends came to 10 bases. The germline V gene has CDR1 MNHEY and CDR2 SVGAGI. This CDR3 is CASSYGDTYYGYTF. The CDR3 DNA sequence: TGTGCCAGCAGTTACGGGGACACTTACTATGGCTACACCTTC.

The chain carries TRBV19 and TRBJ2-7; D not resolved. Trimming shortened V by 3 bases and J by 3 bases, and 12 bases separated the two germline ends. This CDR3 is 14 amino acids long. CDR1 and CDR2 (germline): LNHDA, SQIVND (reference sequence). DNA of the CDR3: TGTGCCAGTAGTATCCTAGTTACCGACTACGAGCAGTACTTC. Encoded protein: CASSILVTDYEQYF. Looking up the rest from reference TRBV19 and TRBJ2-7 gives the full variable domain: DGGITQSPKYLFRKEGQNVTLSCEQNLNHDAMYWYRQDPGQGLRLIYYSQIVNDFQKGDIAEGYSVSREKKESFPLTVTSAQKNPTAFYLCASSILVTDYEQYFGPGTRLTVT.

The V and J genes are TRBV19 and TRBJ2-2; a possible D gene is TRBD1 (6 bases). Trimming stripped 7 bases from V and 1 base from J, with 10 bases between. From germline, CDR1 is LNHDA and CDR2 SQIVND (reference sequence). There are 14 residues in the CDR3. The CDR3 loop is CASKQGRNTGELFF. Written as DNA, the CDR3 is TGTGCCAGTAAGCAGGGGAGGAACACCGGGGAGCTGTTTTTT.

The chain employs TRBV18 and TRBJ2-7; 7 bases are a match to TRBD1. The germline V gene has CDR1 KGHSH and CDR2 LQKENI. Trimming cost V 4 bases and J 1 base; bases outside gene matches: 13. The CDR3 runs to 17 residues. The CDR3 DNA reads TGTGCCAGCTCACAAAATTTGGACAGGTCGCCGTCCTACGAGCAGTACTTC. Its translation is CASSQNLDRSPSYEQYF.